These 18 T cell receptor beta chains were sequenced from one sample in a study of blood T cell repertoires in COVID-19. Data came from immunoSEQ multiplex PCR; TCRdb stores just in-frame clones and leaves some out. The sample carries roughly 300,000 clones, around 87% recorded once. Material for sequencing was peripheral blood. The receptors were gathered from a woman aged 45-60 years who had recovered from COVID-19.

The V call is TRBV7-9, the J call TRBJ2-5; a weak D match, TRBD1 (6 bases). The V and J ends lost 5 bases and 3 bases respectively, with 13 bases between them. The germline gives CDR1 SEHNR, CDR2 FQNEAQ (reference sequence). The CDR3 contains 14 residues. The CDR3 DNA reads TGTGCCAGCAGCCGATCCGAGGGGGAAGAGACCCAGTACTTC. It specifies CASSRSEGEETQYF.

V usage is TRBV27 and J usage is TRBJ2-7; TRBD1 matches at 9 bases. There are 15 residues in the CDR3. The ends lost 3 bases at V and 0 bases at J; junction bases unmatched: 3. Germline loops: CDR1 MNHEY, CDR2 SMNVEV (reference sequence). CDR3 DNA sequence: TGTGCCAGCAGTTTTTTGGACAGGGGCTCCTACGAGCAGTACTTC. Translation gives CASSFLDRGSYEQYF.

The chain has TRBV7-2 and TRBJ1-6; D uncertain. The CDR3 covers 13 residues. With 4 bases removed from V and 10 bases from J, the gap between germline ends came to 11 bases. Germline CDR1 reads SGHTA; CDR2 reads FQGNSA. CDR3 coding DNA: TGTGCCAGCAGCTCCTCCCTGGCCTCACCCCTCCACTTT. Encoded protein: CASSSSLASPLHF.

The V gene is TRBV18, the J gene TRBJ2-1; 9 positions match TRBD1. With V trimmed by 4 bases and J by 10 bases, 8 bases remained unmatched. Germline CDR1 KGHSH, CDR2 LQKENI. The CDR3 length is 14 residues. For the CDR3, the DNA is TGTGCCAGCTCACTTGGGACAGGGTTAAGGGAGCAGTTCTTC. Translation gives CASSLGTGLREQFF.

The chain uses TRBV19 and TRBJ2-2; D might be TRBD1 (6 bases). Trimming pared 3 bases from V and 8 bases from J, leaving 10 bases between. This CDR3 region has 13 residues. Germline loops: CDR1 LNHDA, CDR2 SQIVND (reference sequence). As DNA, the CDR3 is TGTGCCAGTAGTATGGAAGGGGGAGGGGAGCTGTTTTTT. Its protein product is CASSMEGGGELFF.

The CDR3, as DNA: TGTGCCAGCAGCTTAGAACGGACTCTAATCCATAGCAATCAGCCCCAGCATTTT. Its protein product is CASSLERTLIHSNQPQHF. The chain has TRBV7-9 and TRBJ1-5; D unclear. V was shortened by 1 base and J by 0 bases, with 16 bases between the two germline ends. Germline V gene data show CDR1 as SEHNR and CDR2 as FQNEAQ (reference sequence). The CDR3 is 18 residues long. The entire variable domain, with the rest obtained from reference TRBV7-9 and TRBJ1-5, is as follows: DTGVSQNPRHKITKRGQNVTFRCDPISEHNRLYWYRQTLGQGPEFLTYFQNEAQLEKSRLLSDRFSAERPKGSFSTLEIQRTEQGDSAMYLCASSLERTLIHSNQPQHFGDGTRLSIL.

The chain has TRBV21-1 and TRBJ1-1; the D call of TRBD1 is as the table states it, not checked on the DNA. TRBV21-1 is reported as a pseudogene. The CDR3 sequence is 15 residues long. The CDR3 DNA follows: TGTGCCAGCAGCTCAAAGGGGTGTAATGGCACTGAAGCTTTCTTT. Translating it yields CASSSKGCNGTEAFF.

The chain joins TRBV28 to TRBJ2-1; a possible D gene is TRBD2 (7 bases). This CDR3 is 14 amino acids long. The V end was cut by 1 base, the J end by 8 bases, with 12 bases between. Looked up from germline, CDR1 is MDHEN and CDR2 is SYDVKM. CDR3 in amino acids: CASSLSGGRDEQFF. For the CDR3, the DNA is TGTGCCAGCAGTTTATCGGGGGGCCGAGATGAGCAGTTCTTC.

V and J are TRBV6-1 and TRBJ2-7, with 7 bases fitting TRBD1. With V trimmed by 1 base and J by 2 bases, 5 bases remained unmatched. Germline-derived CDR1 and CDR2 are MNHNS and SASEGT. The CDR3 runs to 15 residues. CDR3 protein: CASSEVGDSTYEQYF. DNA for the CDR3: TGTGCCAGCAGTGAAGTGGGGGACAGTACCTACGAGCAGTACTTC.

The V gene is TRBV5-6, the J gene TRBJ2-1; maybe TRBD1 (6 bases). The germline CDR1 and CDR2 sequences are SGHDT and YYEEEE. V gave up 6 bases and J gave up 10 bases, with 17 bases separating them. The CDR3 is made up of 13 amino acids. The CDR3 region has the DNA TGTGCCAGCAAAATCTTAAACAGGGACGAGCAGTTCTTC. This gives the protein CASKILNRDEQFF.

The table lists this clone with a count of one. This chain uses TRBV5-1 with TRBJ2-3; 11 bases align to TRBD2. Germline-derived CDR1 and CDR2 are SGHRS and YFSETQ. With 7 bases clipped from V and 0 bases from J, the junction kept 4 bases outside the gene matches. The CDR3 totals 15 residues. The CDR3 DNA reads TGCGCCAGCGAACTAGCGGGGGCCAGCACAGATACGCAGTATTTT. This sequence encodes CASELAGASTDTQYF. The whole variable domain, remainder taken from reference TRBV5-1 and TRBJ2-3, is KAGVTQTPRYLIKTRGQQVTLSCSPISGHRSVSWYQQTPGQGLQFLFEYFSETQRNKGNFPGRFSGRQFSNSRSEMNVSTLELGDSALYLCASELAGASTDTQYFGPGTRLTVL.

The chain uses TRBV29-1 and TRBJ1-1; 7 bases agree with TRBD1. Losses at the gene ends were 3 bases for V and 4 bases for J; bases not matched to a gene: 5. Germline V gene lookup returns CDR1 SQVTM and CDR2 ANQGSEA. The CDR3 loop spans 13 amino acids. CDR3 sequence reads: CSVDQHRGTEAFF. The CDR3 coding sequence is TGCAGCGTTGACCAACACAGGGGCACTGAAGCTTTCTTT.

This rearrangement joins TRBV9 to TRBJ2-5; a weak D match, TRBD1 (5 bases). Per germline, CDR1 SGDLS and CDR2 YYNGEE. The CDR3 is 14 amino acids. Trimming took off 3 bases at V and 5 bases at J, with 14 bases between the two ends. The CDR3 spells CASSALQGVETQYF. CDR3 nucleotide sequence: TGTGCCAGCAGCGCCCTTCAGGGCGTGGAGACCCAGTACTTC.

CDR3 coding DNA: TGTGCCAGTATCAATAGCTGGGCCGGGGAGCTGTTTTTT. It translates to CASINSWAGELFF. The J gene is TRBJ2-2, the V gene TRBV19; D ambiguous. Germline values: CDR1 LNHDA, CDR2 SQIVND (reference sequence). The CDR3 is made up of 13 amino acids. The V gene lost 7 bases and the J gene lost 6 bases, with 12 bases spanning the gap.

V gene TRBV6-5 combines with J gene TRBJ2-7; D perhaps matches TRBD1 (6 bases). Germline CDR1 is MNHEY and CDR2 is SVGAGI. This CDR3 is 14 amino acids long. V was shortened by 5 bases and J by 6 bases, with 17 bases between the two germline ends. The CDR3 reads CASSRTQGYFEQYF. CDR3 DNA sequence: TGTGCCAGCAGTAGGACACAGGGATACTTCGAGCAGTACTTC.

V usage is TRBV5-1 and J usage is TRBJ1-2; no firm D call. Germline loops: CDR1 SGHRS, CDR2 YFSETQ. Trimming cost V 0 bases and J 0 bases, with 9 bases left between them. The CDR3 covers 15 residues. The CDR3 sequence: CASSLDWLANYGYTF. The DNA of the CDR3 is TGCGCCAGCAGCTTGGACTGGTTAGCTAACTATGGCTACACCTTC.

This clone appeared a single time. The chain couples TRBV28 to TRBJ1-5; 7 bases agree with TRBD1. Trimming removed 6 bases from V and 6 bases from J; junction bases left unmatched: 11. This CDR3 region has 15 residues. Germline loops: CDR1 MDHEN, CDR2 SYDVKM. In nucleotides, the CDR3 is TGTGCCAGCAGCCCCACCCCACAGGGGCGTCAGCCCCAGCATTTT. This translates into CASSPTPQGRQPQHF.

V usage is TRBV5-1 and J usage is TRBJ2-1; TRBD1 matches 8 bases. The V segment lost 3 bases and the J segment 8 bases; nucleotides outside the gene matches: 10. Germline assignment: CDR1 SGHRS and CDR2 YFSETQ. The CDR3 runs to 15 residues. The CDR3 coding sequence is TGCGCCAGCAGCTACACAGGACAGGGTCGCGATGAGCAGTTCTTC. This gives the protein CASSYTGQGRDEQFF.